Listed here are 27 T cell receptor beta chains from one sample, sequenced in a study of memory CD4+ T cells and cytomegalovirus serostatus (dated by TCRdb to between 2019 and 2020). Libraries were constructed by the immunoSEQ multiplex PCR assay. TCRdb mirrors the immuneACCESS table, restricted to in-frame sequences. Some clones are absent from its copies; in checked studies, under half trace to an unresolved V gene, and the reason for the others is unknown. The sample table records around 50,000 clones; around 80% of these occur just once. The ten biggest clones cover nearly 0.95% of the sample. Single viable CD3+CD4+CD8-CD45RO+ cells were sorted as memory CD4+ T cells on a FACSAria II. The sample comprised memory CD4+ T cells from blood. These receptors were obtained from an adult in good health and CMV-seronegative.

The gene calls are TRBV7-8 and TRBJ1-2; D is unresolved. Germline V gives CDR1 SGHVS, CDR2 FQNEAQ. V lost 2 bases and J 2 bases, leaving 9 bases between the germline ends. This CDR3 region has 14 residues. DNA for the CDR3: TGTGCCAGCAGCTTACAAACGGGGAACTATGGCTACACCTTC. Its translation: CASSLQTGNYGYTF.

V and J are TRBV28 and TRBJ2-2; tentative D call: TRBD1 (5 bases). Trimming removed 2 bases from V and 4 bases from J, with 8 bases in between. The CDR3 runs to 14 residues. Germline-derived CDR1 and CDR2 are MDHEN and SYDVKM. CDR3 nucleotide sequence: TGTGCCAGCAGTTTAGGCAGGGCCACCGGGGAGCTGTTTTTT. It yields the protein CASSLGRATGELFF.

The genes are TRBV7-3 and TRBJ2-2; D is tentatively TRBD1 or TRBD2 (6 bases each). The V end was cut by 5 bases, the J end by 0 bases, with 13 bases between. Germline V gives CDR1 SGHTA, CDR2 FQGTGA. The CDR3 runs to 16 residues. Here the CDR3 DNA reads TGTGCCAGCAGCCAAAACGGGGGCGCGAACACCGGGGAGCTGTTTTTT. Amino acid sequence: CASSQNGGANTGELFF.

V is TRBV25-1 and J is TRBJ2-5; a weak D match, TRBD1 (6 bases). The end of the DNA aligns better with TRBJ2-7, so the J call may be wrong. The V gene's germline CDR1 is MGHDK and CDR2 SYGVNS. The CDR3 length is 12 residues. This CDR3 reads CASSHDRYEQYF. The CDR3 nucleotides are TGTGCCAGCAGCCACGACAGGTACGAGCAGTACTTC.

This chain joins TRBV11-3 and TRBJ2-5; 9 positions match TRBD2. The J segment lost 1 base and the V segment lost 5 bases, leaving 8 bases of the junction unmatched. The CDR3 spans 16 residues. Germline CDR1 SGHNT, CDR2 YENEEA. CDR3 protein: CASSPSGGGAQETQYF. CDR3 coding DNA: TGTGCCAGCAGCCCGTCGGGCGGGGGGGCCCAAGAGACCCAGTACTTC.

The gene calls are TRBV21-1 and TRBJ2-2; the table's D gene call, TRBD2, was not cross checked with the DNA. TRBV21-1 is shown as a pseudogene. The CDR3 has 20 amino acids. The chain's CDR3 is CASSKVSPQLAGEPTGELFF. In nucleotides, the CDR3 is TGTGCCAGCAGCAAAGTTTCCCCCCAACTAGCGGGGGAGCCCACCGGGGAGCTGTTTTTT.

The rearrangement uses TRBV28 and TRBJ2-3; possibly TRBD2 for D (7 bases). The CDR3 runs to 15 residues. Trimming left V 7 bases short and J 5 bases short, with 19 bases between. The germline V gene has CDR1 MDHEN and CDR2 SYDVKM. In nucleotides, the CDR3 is TGTGCCAGCACCCTCTCCGGGGGGCCGGGAGATACGCAGTATTTT. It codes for CASTLSGGPGDTQYF.

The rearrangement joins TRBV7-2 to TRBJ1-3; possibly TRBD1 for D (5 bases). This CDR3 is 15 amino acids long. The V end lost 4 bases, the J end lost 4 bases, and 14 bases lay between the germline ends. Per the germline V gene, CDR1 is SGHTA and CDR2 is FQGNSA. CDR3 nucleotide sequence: TGTGCCAGCAGCTCTCCGGGGCCAGGCGGAAACACCATATATTTT. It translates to CASSSPGPGGNTIYF.

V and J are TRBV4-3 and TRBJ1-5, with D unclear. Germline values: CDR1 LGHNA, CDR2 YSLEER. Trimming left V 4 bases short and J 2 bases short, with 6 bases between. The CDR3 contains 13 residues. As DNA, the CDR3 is TGCGCCAGCAGCCGATCCCGCAATCAGCCCCAGCATTTT. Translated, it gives CASSRSRNQPQHF.

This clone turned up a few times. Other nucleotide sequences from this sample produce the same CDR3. The CDR3 sequence: CASSLGQGFYNSPLHF. CDR3 DNA sequence: TGTGCCAGCAGCTTGGGACAGGGATTCTATAATTCACCCCTCCACTTT. The genes are TRBV7-9 and TRBJ1-6, with 9 bases aligning to TRBD1. CDR1 and CDR2 from the germline V gene are SEHNR and FQNEAQ (reference sequence). V lost 3 bases to trimming and J lost 3 bases; unmatched junction nucleotides: 3. The CDR3 has 16 residues. Filled out from reference TRBV7-9 and TRBJ1-6, the complete variable domain reads DTGVSQNPRHKITKRGQNVTFRCDPISEHNRLYWYRQTLGQGPEFLTYFQNEAQLEKSRLLSDRFSAERPKGSFSTLEIQRTEQGDSAMYLCASSLGQGFYNSPLHFGNGTRLTVT.

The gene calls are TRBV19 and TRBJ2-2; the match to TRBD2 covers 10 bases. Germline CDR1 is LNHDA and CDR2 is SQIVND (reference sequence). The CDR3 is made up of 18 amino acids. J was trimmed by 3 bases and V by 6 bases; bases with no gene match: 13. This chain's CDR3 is CASSPGTKRGGDTGELFF. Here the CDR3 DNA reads TGTGCCAGTAGCCCAGGGACAAAGCGGGGGGGCGACACCGGGGAGCTGTTTTTT.

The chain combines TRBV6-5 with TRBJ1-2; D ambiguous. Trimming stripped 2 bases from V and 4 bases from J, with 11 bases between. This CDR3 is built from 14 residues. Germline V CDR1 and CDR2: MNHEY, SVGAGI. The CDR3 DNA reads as TGTGCCAGCAGTTACCGGCTGCAGTCCTATGGCTACACCTTC. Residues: CASSYRLQSYGYTF.

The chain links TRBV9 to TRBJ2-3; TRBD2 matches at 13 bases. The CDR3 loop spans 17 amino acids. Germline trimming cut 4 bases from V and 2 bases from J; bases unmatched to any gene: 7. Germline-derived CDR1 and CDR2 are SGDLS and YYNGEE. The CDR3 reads CASSLRLAGGTTDTQYF. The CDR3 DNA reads TGTGCCAGCAGCTTGCGACTAGCGGGGGGCACCACAGATACGCAGTATTTT.

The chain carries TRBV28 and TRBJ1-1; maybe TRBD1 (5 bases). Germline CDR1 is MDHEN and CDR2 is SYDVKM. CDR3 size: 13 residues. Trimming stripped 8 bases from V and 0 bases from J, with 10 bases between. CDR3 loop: CASHPRVNTEAFF. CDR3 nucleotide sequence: TGTGCCAGCCACCCCAGGGTGAACACTGAAGCTTTCTTT.

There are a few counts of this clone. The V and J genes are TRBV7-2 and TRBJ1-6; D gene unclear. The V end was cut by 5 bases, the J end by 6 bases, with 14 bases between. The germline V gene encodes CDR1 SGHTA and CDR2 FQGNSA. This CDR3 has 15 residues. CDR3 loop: CASSQRMGSNSPLHF. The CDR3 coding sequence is TGTGCCAGCAGCCAACGCATGGGATCTAATTCACCCCTCCACTTT.

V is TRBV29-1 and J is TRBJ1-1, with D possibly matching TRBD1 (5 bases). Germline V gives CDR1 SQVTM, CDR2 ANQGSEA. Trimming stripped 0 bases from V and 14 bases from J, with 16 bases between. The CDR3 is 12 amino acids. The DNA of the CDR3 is TGCAGCGTTGAAGATCGGGGCCCCAAGGCCTTCTTT. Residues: CSVEDRGPKAFF.

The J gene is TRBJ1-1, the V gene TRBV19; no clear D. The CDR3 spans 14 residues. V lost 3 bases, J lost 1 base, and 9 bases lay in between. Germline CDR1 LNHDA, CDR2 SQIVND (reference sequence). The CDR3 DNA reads TGTGCCAGTAGTATCTTTACGGGGAACACTGAAGCTTTCTTT. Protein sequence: CASSIFTGNTEAFF.

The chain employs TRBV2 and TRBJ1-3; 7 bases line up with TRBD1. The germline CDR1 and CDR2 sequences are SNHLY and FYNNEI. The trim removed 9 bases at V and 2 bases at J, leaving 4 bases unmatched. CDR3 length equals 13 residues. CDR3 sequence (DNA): TGTGCCAGGGGGACAGTCACTGGAAACACCATATATTTT. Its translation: CARGTVTGNTIYF.

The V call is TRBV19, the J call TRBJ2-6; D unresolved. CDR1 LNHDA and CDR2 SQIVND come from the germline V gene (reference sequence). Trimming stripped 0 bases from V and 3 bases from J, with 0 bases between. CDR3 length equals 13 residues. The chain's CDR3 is CASSIDGANVLTF. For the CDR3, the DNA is TGTGCCAGTAGTATAGATGGGGCCAACGTCCTGACTTTC.

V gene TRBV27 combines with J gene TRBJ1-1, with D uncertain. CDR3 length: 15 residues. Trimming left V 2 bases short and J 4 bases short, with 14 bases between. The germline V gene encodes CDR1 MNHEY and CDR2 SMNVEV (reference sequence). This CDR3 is CASSLRPPRGTEAFF. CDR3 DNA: TGTGCCAGCAGTTTACGGCCACCGCGAGGCACTGAAGCTTTCTTT.

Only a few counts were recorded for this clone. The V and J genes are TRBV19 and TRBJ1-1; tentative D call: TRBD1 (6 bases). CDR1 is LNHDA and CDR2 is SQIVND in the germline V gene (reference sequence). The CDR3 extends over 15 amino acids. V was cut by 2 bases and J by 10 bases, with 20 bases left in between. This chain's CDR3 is CASSISHDRNSLAFF. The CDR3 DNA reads TGTGCCAGTAGTATATCCCACGACAGGAATTCATTAGCTTTCTTT.

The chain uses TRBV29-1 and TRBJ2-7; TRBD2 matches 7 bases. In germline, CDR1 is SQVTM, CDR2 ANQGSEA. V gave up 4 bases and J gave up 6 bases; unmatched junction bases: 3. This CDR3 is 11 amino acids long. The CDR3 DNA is TGCAGCGTTGTTTCGGGGGGCGAGCAGTACTTC. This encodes CSVVSGGEQYF.

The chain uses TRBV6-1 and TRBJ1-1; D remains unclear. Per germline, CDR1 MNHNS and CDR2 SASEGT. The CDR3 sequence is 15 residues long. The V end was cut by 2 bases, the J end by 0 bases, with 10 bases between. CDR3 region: CASSEKNLLNTEAFF. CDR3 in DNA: TGTGCCAGCAGTGAAAAGAACCTATTGAACACTGAAGCTTTCTTT.

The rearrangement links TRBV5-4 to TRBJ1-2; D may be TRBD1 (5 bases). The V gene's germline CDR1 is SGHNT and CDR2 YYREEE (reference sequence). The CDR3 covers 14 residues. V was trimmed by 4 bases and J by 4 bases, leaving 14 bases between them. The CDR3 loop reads CASSVNQGLYGYTF. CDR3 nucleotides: TGTGCCAGCAGCGTAAACCAGGGACTCTATGGCTACACCTTC.

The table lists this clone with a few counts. The CDR3 region is CASSVSSGGAFDTQYF. The CDR3 DNA reads TGTGCCAGCAGCGTCTCTAGCGGGGGGGCCTTCGATACGCAGTATTTT. The rearrangement links TRBV9 to TRBJ2-3, with 12 bases lining up with TRBD2. J gave up 6 bases and V 2 bases, and 7 bases lay outside the gene matches. The CDR3 covers 16 residues. Germline V gene data show CDR1 as SGDLS and CDR2 as YYNGEE.

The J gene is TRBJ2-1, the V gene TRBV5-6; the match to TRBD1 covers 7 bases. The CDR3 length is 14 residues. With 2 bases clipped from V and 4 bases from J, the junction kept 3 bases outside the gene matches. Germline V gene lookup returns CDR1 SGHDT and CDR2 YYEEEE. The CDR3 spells CASSFGTAYNEQFF. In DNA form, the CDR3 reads TGTGCCAGCAGCTTTGGGACAGCGTACAATGAGCAGTTCTTC.

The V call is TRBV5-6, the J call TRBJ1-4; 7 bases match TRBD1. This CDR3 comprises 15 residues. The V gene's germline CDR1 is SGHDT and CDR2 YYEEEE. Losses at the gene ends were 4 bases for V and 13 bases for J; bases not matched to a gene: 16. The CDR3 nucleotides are TGTGCCAGCAGCACGGGGACAGCCGGGACCGGTAGACTGTTTTTT. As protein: CASSTGTAGTGRLFF.